This T cell receptor beta chain was documented in a study of neoadjuvant anti-PD-1 for oral cavity cancer. Study observations and caveats: Pretreatment Treg/Th17 ratio correlated inversely with post-treatment tumor clonality.

Described time point: after neoadjuvant nivolumab, at surgical resection. V shed 4 bases and J shed 1 base, with 5 bases lying between them. Germline V gives CDR1 SGHDN, CDR2 FVKESK. The CDR3 has 13 residues. As for this clone: Its antigen is currently unknown.

Libraries were prepared by immunoSEQ multiplex PCR; TCRdb keeps only in-frame clonotypes and omits some of them. Among roughly 40,000 clones listed, 65% to 80% were seen once. This receptor was taken from a person aged 35-79 years with oral cavity squamous cell carcinoma. Source: PBMCs, taken after nivolumab (anti-PD-1) treatment. V and J are TRBV14 and TRBJ1-5; D remains unclear. CDR3 in amino acids: CASSRKSNQPQHF. Written as DNA, the CDR3 is TGTGCCAGCAGCCGGAAAAGCAATCAGCCCCAGCATTTT.